This T cell receptor beta chain was recorded in a study of blood T cell repertoires in COVID-19. Study context: Acute and convalescent COVID-19 samples came from the United States, Italy and Spain. T cells, B-cell-depleted T cells, or PBMCs supplied cDNA or gDNA.

The CDR3 consists of 15 residues. In germline, CDR1 is SGHVS, CDR2 FNYEAQ. V lost 1 base to trimming and J lost 3 bases; unmatched junction nucleotides: 5. Sequenced by immunoSEQ multiplex PCR; TCRdb stores in-frame clones only, minus some. The table lists hundreds of thousands of clones, approximately 85% of them singletons, with 5.5% to 6% in the top ten. The clonotype originates from a woman of 80 years or more with COVID-19, enrolled during active disease. The chain employs TRBV7-6 and TRBJ2-7; TRBD2 agrees at 8 bases. The sample consisted of peripheral blood. CDR3 nucleotides: TGTGCCAGCAGCTTAGAACGCGGGGGGAACTACGAGCAGTACTTC. Amino acids: CASSLERGGNYEQYF.